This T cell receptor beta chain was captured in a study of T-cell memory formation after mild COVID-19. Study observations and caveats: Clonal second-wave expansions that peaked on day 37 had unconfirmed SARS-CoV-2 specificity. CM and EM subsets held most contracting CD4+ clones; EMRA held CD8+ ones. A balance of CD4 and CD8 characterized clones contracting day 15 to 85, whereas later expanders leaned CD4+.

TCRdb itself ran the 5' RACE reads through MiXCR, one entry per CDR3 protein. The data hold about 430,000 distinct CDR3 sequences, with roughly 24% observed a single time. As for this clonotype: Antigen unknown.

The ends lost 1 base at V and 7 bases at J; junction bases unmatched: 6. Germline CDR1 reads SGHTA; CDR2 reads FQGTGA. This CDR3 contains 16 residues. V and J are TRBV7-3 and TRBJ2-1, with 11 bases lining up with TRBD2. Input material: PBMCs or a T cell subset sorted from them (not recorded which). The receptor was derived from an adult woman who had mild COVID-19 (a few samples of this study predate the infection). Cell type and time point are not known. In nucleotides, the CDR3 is TGTGCCAGCAGCTTAAACCCTAGCGGGGGGAGAAATGAGCAGTTCTTC. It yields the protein CASSLNPSGGRNEQFF.